The clone carrying this T cell receptor (beta chain) was seen ten or more times. The antigen is unknown. The time point is: sample taken at primary tumor resection. Whole RNA was taken from tumor, nontumor lung or frozen PBMC; it was then sequenced unsorted. Individual TCR cDNA molecules each bore their own unique molecular identifier. TCRdb re-called the 5' RACE reads with MiXCR, one entry per CDR3 protein. This table has some 83,000 distinct CDR3 sequences, approximately 21% appearing once. The record originates from a study of spatial heterogeneity in lung cancer. Study background: There were, on average, more than eight raw-read appearances for each unique TCR and UMI combination. Points from the study as a whole: Ubiquitous expanded tumor TCRs appeared in blood more at resection than follow-up.

Germline CDR1 is SQVTM and CDR2 is ANQGSEA. The CDR3 is made up of 12 amino acids. Losses at the gene ends were 7 bases for V and 2 bases for J; bases not matched to a gene: 4. The source of this sequence is a male donor with early-stage non-small cell lung cancer. The sample was PBMCs, taken at surgery. The chain carries TRBV29-1 and TRBJ2-7, with 8 positions matching TRBD1. In nucleotides, the CDR3 is TGCAGCGCGGGACAGGAACCCTACGAGCAGTACTTC. This translates into CSAGQEPYEQYF.